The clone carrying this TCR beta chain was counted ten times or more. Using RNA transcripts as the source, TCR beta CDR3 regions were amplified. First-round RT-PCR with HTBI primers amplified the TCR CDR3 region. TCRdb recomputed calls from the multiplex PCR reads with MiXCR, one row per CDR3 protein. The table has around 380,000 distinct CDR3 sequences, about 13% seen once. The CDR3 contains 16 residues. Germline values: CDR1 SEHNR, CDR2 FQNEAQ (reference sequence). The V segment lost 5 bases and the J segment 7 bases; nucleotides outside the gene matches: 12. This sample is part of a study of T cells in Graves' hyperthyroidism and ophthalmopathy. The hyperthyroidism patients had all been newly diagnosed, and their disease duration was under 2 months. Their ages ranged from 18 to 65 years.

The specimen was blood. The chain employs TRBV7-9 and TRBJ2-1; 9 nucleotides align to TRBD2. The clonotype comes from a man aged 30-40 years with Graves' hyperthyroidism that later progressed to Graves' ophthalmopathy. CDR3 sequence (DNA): TGTGCCAGCAGCCCTACCGCGGGCGGGGGGGTAAATGAGCAGTTCTTC. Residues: CASSPTAGGGVNEQFF.